What follows are 10 T cell receptor beta chains derived from one specimen sequenced in a study of vaccination and CD4 T cells after COVID-19. Cultured CD4+ T cells had their DNA profiled by the Oncomine TCR Beta short-read assay. From the PCR reads, TCRdb called clonotypes with MiXCR, one entry per CDR3 protein. The sample has more than 10,000 distinct CDR3 sequences, around two thirds seen once; the top ten hold around 7.6%. The antigens for these receptors are not known. Treatment: approximately 9-day PBMC culture with coronavirus spike peptide pools or control peptides (ViraFEST assay). The sample taken for sequencing was CD4+ T cells from blood, cultured in vitro. The receptors stem from a human donor who had recovered from COVID-19.

This clonotype is a singleton in its sample. The chain is built from TRBV7-9 and TRBJ1-2, with a tentative D call TRBD1 (5 bases). The germline gives CDR1 SEHNR, CDR2 FQNEAQ (reference sequence). This CDR3 is built from 14 residues. V was cut by 5 bases and J by 4 bases, with 14 bases left in between. The CDR3 DNA reads TGTGCCAGCAGCCGACAGACCCCGGGCTATGGCTACACCTTC. The encoded protein is CASSRQTPGYGYTF. Supplemented by reference TRBV7-9 and TRBJ1-2, the full variable domain reads DTGVSQNPRHKITKRGQNVTFRCDPISEHNRLYWYRQTLGQGPEFLTYFQNEAQLEKSRLLSDRFSAERPKGSFSTLEIQRTEQGDSAMYLCASSRQTPGYGYTFGSGTRLTVV.

This sequence joins TRBV27 and TRBJ1-5; 7 nucleotides match TRBD1. Germline V gives CDR1 MNHEY, CDR2 SMNVEV (reference sequence). There are 18 residues in the CDR3. V shed 2 bases, J shed 0 bases, and the junction held 10 bases outside the gene matches. The CDR3 bases are TGTGCCAGCAGTTTAAGGGGCCAGGGGGGTCTTAGCAATCAGCCCCAGCATTTT. Translating gives CASSLRGQGGLSNQPQHF.

The rearrangement joins TRBV6-2 or TRBV6-3 to TRBJ2-7, with TRBD2 identical over 11 bases. V trimming: 6 bases; J trimming: 4 bases; junction bases outside the gene matches: 14. The germline V gene encodes CDR1 MNHEY and CDR2 SVGEGT. The CDR3 extends over 17 amino acids. CDR3 sequence (DNA): TGTGCCAGCAGACCTCCGCAAACTAGCGGGAGTTTATACGAGCAGTACTTC. Protein: CASRPPQTSGSLYEQYF.

The rearrangement joins TRBV6-2 or TRBV6-3 to TRBJ1-5, with D possibly matching TRBD1 (6 bases). V gave up 7 bases and J gave up 0 bases, with 13 bases separating them. Germline V gene lookup returns CDR1 MNHEY and CDR2 SVGEGT. This CDR3 contains 15 residues. CDR3 sequence reads: CASTEGGYSNQPQHF. The CDR3 DNA sequence: TGTGCCAGCACCGAAGGGGGTTATAGCAATCAGCCCCAGCATTTT.

The rearrangement joins TRBV6-5 to TRBJ1-2, with 7 bases aligning to TRBD1. CDR3 size: 14 residues. Germline trimming cut 0 bases from V and 2 bases from J; bases unmatched to any gene: 0. Germline lookup yields CDR1 MNHEY and CDR2 SVGAGI. The CDR3 DNA follows: TGTGCCAGCAGTTACTCGACAGGGAACTATGGCTACACCTTC. Its translation: CASSYSTGNYGYTF.

The chain recombines TRBV20-1 with TRBJ1-6; D is undetermined. Trimming pared 6 bases from V and 3 bases from J, leaving 24 bases between. Germline CDR1 and CDR2: DFQATT and SNEGSKA (reference sequence). CDR3 size: 18 residues. In DNA, the CDR3 is TGCAGTGCCCTAGGTCGGTTAGGGCTCCGAATCTATAATTCACCCCTCCACTTT. Translation: CSALGRLGLRIYNSPLHF.

The gene calls are TRBV2 and TRBJ2-7, with 10 bases aligning to TRBD2. Germline assignment: CDR1 SNHLY and CDR2 FYNNEI. V shed 8 bases, J shed 5 bases, and the junction held 6 bases outside the gene matches. The CDR3 runs 13 residues. The CDR3 nucleotides read TGTGCCAGCCGGACCGGGACTAGCGACGAGCAGTACTTC. Translated: CASRTGTSDEQYF.

This clonotype was seen more than once but under ten times. The V call is TRBV5-6, the J call TRBJ2-5; D might be TRBD1 (5 bases). Germline V gene lookup returns CDR1 SGHDT and CDR2 YYEEEE. CDR3 length: 15 residues. The V gene lost 5 bases and the J gene lost 5 bases, with 19 bases spanning the gap. The CDR3 DNA reads as TGTGCCAGCAGTCCTTCTGGAGTGGGGCCCGAGACCCAGTACTTC. The encoded protein is CASSPSGVGPETQYF.

J is TRBJ1-5 and V is TRBV20-1, with a tentative D call TRBD1 (5 bases). Looked up from germline, CDR1 is DFQATT and CDR2 is SNEGSKA (reference sequence). The length of the CDR3 is 16 residues. The V gene lost 5 bases and the J gene lost 3 bases, with 20 bases spanning the gap. The CDR3 spells CSALSRGGVYNQPQHF. The CDR3 DNA sequence: TGCAGTGCTTTATCCCGGGGGGGAGTCTACAATCAGCCCCAGCATTTT.

The chain links TRBV20-1 to TRBJ2-7; 14 bases fit TRBD2. The CDR3 is 17 residues long. Germline CDR1 is DFQATT and CDR2 is SNEGSKA (reference sequence). The V segment lost 5 bases and the J segment 4 bases; nucleotides outside the gene matches: 13. CDR3: CSAATGTSGSGTYEQYF. DNA for the CDR3: TGCAGTGCTGCAACCGGGACTAGCGGGAGTGGGACTTACGAGCAGTACTTC.